This TCR beta chain was retrieved from a study of blood T cell repertoires in COVID-19. J gave up 5 bases and V 5 bases, and 12 bases lay outside the gene matches. Germline loops: CDR1 MGHRA, CDR2 YSYEKL. The CDR3 extends over 17 amino acids. Only in-frame clones appear in the TCRdb table, and some are missing; sequencing was by immunoSEQ multiplex PCR. Here the sample spans hundreds of thousands of clones, 85% to 90% being singletons. Everyone who took part was about 18 to 90 years old, and they came from 24 US areas. Which cohort a participant joined came from the clinical history participants gave. Resolution of symptoms, clearance, or two negative PCRs was present in recovered Cohort 3 donors.

The gene calls are TRBV4-1 and TRBJ2-2; 9 nucleotides match TRBD2. This receptor was obtained from a woman between 50 and 59 years old who had recovered from COVID-19. The sequencing sample was made of PBMCs or T cells enriched from blood (not recorded which). In nucleotides, the CDR3 is TGCGCCAGCAGCGGACAGCAAAGCGGGAGGAGAACCGGGGAGCTGTTTTTT. It encodes CASSGQQSGRRTGELFF.